The clone carrying this T cell receptor beta chain has more than one count but fewer than ten. Its antigen remains unknown. The germline V gene has CDR1 MGHRA and CDR2 YSYEKL. CDR3 length: 15 amino acids. Trimming took 2 bases from V and 3 from J; bases not matched to a gene: 6. The entry originates in a study of T cells after yellow fever vaccination. TCR cDNA, made by 5'RACE template switching, carried an added universal primer site and UMIs. MiXCR, applied by TCRdb to the 5' RACE reads, yields one record per CDR3 protein. The sample consists of roughly 330,000 distinct CDR3 sequences, roughly 4% of them appearing once. Whole-study findings and limits: CD4 and CD8 compartments shared a small share of clonotypes. Subsequent to the booster, the majority of primary-vaccination clones reappeared (around 96% CD4, around 85% CD8). The presence of abundant clonotypes contaminating from the bulk population was possible in FACS-sorted repertoires.

This chain joins TRBV4-1 and TRBJ2-7; 8 nucleotides agree with TRBD1. The sequencing here drew on PBMCs, taken 5 days after the yellow fever booster vaccination. This TCR was recovered from a man aged 18 to 30 who received the YFV17D yellow fever vaccine. The CDR3 loop reads CASSQPGQENYEQYF. The CDR3 nucleotides read TGCGCCAGCAGCCAACCGGGACAGGAAAACTACGAGCAGTACTTC.